Here is one T cell receptor beta chain with its context. Its antigen is as yet unknown. This entry comes from a study of cytomegalovirus exposure and HLA in healthy donors. V shed 4 bases, J shed 4 bases, and the junction held 4 bases outside the gene matches. Germline V gene sequence: CDR1 SQVTM, CDR2 ANQGSEA. CDR3 length: 13 residues. Sequencing was performed with immunoSEQ multiplex PCR; in TCRdb, only in-frame clones are kept and a portion is missing. Of approximately 190,000 clones detected, 84% appear once; the ten largest clones hold around 15%. Donors came from a validation cohort of over a hundred subjects, distinct from the first 666-subject cohort. Findings and limits, study-wide: Rare TCR sequences predominated, though certain public TCRs were found in many donors. Cytomegalovirus status was reportedly diagnosed by the classifier with high specificity and sensitivity. The study recorded 150 to 200 TCR beta chains that were cytomegalovirus-associated.

The source material was PBMCs. The sequence was collected from a woman aged 30 to 39 in good health and CMV-seropositive. The chain combines TRBV29-1 with TRBJ2-4; 7 bases line up with TRBD2. Here the CDR3 DNA reads TGCAGCGTTGGGGAGGGCGGTAAAAACATTCAGTACTTC. Encoded protein: CSVGEGGKNIQYF.